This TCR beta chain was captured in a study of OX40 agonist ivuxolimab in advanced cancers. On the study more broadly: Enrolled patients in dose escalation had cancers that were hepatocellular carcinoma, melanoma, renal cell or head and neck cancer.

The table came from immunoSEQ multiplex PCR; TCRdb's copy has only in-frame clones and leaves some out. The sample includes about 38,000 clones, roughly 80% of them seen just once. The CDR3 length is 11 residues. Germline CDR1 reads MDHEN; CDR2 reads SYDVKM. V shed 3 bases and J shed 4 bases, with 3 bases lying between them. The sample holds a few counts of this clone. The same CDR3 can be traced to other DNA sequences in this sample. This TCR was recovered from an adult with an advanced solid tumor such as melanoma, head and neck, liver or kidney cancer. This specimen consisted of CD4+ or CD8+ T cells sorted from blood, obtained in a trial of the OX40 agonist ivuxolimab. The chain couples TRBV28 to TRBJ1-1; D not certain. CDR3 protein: CASSFGTEAFF. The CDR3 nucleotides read TGTGCCAGCAGTTTTGGCACTGAAGCTTTCTTT.